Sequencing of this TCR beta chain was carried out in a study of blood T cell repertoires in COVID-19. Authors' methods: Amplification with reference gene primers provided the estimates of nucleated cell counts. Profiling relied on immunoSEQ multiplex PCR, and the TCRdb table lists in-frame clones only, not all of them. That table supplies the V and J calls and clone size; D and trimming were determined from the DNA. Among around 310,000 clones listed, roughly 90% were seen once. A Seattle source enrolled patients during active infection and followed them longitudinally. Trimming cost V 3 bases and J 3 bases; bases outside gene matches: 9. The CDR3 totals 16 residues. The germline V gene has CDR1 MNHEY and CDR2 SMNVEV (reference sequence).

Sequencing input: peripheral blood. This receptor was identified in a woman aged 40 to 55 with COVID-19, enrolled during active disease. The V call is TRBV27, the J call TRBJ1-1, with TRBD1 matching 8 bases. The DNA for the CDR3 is TGTGCCAGCAGTTTCTCAACAGGGGGTGCGTACACTGAAGCTTTCTTT. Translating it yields CASSFSTGGAYTEAFF.